This T cell receptor (beta chain) was found in a study of beta chain features in type 1 diabetes. Study conclusions and caveats: When Type 1 diabetes patients were examined, their TCRB CDR3s proved moderately but significantly shorter in all four CD4+ subsets.

With respect to this clone: Its target is not known.

V dropped 0 bases and J dropped 0; count of bases not matched to a gene: 1. This CDR3 is 16 amino acids long. Germline-derived CDR1 and CDR2 are SGHRS and YFSETQ. Expressed TCRB transcripts were sequenced because the isolated RNA had all been reverse transcribed beforehand. Reads from naive, central memory and regulatory T cell samples averaged approximately 3.4 million. Only in-frame clones appear in the TCRdb table, and some are missing; sequencing was by immunoSEQ multiplex PCR. The sample holds over 650,000 clones, over 12% seen once. This TCR derives from a man aged 18-30 years with type 1 diabetes. This sequence joins TRBV5-1 and TRBJ2-2, with TRBD1 matching over 8 bases. Sequencing was performed on naive CD4+ T cells from blood. The CDR3 reads CASSLATGANTGELFF. CDR3 bases: TGCGCCAGCAGCTTGGCGACAGGGGCGAACACCGGGGAGCTGTTTTTT. Looking up the rest from reference TRBV5-1 and TRBJ2-2 gives the full variable domain: KAGVTQTPRYLIKTRGQQVTLSCSPISGHRSVSWYQQTPGQGLQFLFEYFSETQRNKGNFPGRFSGRQFSNSRSEMNVSTLELGDSALYLCASSLATGANTGELFFGEGSRLTVL.